These 7 T cell receptor beta chains were sequenced from one sample in a study of Graves' ophthalmopathy and Graves' hyperthyroidism. Amplifying from RNA transcripts, the study obtained TCR beta CDR3 regions. HTBI primers were employed in first-round RT-PCR, then a second-round multiplex PCR followed. Using its own MiXCR run on the multiplex PCR reads, TCRdb lists one record per CDR3 protein. The data contain roughly 220,000 distinct CDR3 sequences, around 42% of them seen just once; the ten biggest clones take up around half. Sequenced input: peripheral blood. These receptors originate from an adult man with Graves' ophthalmopathy.

The chain couples TRBV11-2 to TRBJ1-1; D call uncertain. CDR1 SGHAT and CDR2 FQNNGV come from the germline V gene. CDR3 size: 11 residues. With 4 bases removed from V and 4 bases from J, the gap between germline ends came to 4 bases. The chain's CDR3 is CASSSLTEAFF. DNA for the CDR3: TGTGCCAGCAGCTCCCTCACTGAAGCTTTCTTT.

The chain is built from TRBV20-1 and TRBJ1-2; 7 nucleotides align to TRBD1. The CDR3 is 12 residues long. Trimming removed 6 bases from V and 4 bases from J; junction bases left unmatched: 5. Germline CDR1 DFQATT, CDR2 SNEGSKA (reference sequence). The CDR3: CSASPGGYGYTF. Here the CDR3 DNA reads TGCAGTGCCTCTCCAGGGGGCTATGGCTACACCTTC.

This chain uses TRBV7-3 with TRBJ2-7; 11 nucleotides agree with TRBD1. In germline, CDR1 is SGHTA, CDR2 FQGTGA. Trimming removed 4 bases from V and 6 bases from J; junction bases left unmatched: 8. CDR3 length equals 15 residues. The CDR3 DNA reads TGTGCCAGCAGCTCTAGGTGGGGACAGGGGGGCGAGCAGTACTTC. Its translation is CASSSRWGQGGEQYF.

Many counts were recorded for this clonotype. The V call is TRBV29-1, the J call TRBJ1-1; D gene uncertain. The CDR3 runs to 12 residues. Germline values: CDR1 SQVTM, CDR2 ANQGSEA. V was clipped by 3 bases and J by 0 bases, with 5 bases between them. CDR3 sequence reads: CSVDGMNTEAFF. The CDR3, as DNA: TGCAGCGTTGACGGAATGAACACTGAAGCTTTCTTT.

CDR3 in amino acids: CASSLVGTAYEQYF. Written as DNA, the CDR3 is TGTGCCAGCAGCTTAGTGGGGACAGCCTACGAGCAGTACTTC. The chain links TRBV7-2 to TRBJ2-7; TRBD1 matches 7 bases. There are 14 residues in the CDR3. J was trimmed by 2 bases and V by 1 base; bases with no gene match: 2. CDR1 is SGHTA, CDR2 FQGNSA, per germline.

The CDR3 sequence is CSVGKFREKLFF. The CDR3 DNA reads as TGCAGCGTTGGAAAGTTTCGAGAAAAACTGTTTTTT. The chain carries TRBV29-1 and TRBJ1-4, with D hard to call. With 4 bases removed from V and 8 bases from J, the gap between germline ends came to 11 bases. The CDR3 length is 12 residues. Per germline, CDR1 SQVTM and CDR2 ANQGSEA.

The CDR3, as DNA: TGTGCCAGCAGCCGAACTAGGGCTGGAGGTTCCACCGGGGAGCTGTTTTTT. Encoded protein: CASSRTRAGGSTGELFF. The rearrangement links TRBV9 to TRBJ2-2, with D possibly matching TRBD2 (5 bases). The CDR3 loop spans 17 amino acids. Germline CDR1 is SGDLS and CDR2 is YYNGEE. Deletions cut 4 bases from V and 4 bases from J, with 20 bases between.